This T cell receptor (beta chain) originates from a study of glioma-infiltrating T cells. Study-level results: Tissue-blood divergence was below expectation in non-neoplastic patients, above in gliomas. Only very few CDR3 sequences appeared in both tissue and blood.

CDR1 SEHNR and CDR2 FQNEAQ come from the germline V gene (reference sequence). The CDR3 extends over 14 amino acids. The iRepertoire nested amplicon-rescue multiplex PCR amplified TCR alpha and beta CDR3s from RNA. Input was roughly 85-400 ng of tissue mRNA or PBMC total RNA. TCRdb fed the multiplex PCR reads into MiXCR, producing one record per CDR3 protein. The data show approximately 89,000 distinct CDR3 sequences, about a quarter seen once. A note on this clonotype: The antigen is undetermined. The conserved phenylalanine or tryptophan normally closing the CDR3 is absent here, so this likely arose from a read error.

The chain carries TRBV7-9 and TRBJ1-3; D gene unclear. Sequencing was performed on glioma tissue, nonneoplastic brain tissue, or PBMCs (not recorded which). This sequence was found in a human donor with low-grade glioma or glioblastoma, undergoing nonglioma brain surgery, or in good health (not recorded which). CDR3 region: CAVSPGISGNTIYL. CDR3 sequence (DNA): TGTGCAGTGTCTCCGGGAATCTCTGGAAACACCATATATCTT.